Each of the 21 T cell receptor beta chains below was sequenced from the same sample in a study of T cells in localized non-small cell lung cancer. Assay used: immunoSEQ multiplex PCR; TCRdb lists only in-frame clones, some missing. Of 25,000 to 35,000 clones listed, 80% are singletons. The input for sequencing was peripheral blood, taken before any cancer treatment. The receptors were gathered from a male donor aged 60 or over with stage III squamous cell lung carcinoma.

V and J are TRBV19 and TRBJ1-5; TRBD1 matches at 8 bases. The CDR3 consists of 16 residues. The junction had 6 bases not matched to a gene; V was cut back by 5 bases and J by 0 bases. In germline, CDR1 is LNHDA, CDR2 SQIVND (reference sequence). In DNA, the CDR3 is TGTGCCAGTAGTGACAGGGGACCTTATAGCAATCAGCCCCAGCATTTT. Translating it yields CASSDRGPYSNQPQHF.

V and J are TRBV6-5 and TRBJ1-2, with a weak D call TRBD1 (5 bases). Trimming left V 0 bases short and J 5 bases short, with 13 bases between. The germline V gene has CDR1 MNHEY and CDR2 SVGAGI. The CDR3 covers 15 residues. The DNA of the CDR3 is TGTGCCAGCAGTTACTCGCGGGACGAACCTTATGGCTACACCTTC. It translates to CASSYSRDEPYGYTF.

The CDR3 DNA sequence: TGTGCCAGCAGTTTATCAAGGGGTGAGCAGTTCTTC. Its protein is CASSLSRGEQFF. The chain uses TRBV27 and TRBJ2-1; a weak D match, TRBD1 (5 bases). Germline V CDR1 and CDR2: MNHEY, SMNVEV (reference sequence). V was pared by 0 bases and J by 9 bases, with 6 bases between. CDR3 size: 12 residues.

The chain has TRBV28 and TRBJ1-5, with a tentative D call TRBD1 (5 bases). Trimming took 6 bases from V and 2 from J, leaving 8 bases between them. CDR1 MDHEN and CDR2 SYDVKM come from the germline V gene. CDR3 size: 13 residues. In nucleotides, the CDR3 is TGTGCCAGCAGCCCGACAGGCAATCAGCCCCAGCATTTT. Residues: CASSPTGNQPQHF.

J is TRBJ2-6 and V is TRBV5-1, with TRBD2 as a possible D gene (5 bases). This CDR3 is 15 amino acids long. CDR1 is SGHRS, CDR2 YFSETQ, per germline. V was shortened by 4 bases and J by 1 base, with 9 bases between the two germline ends. The CDR3 loop reads CASSQWTSGANVLTF. Here the CDR3 DNA reads TGCGCCAGCAGCCAGTGGACTTCTGGGGCCAACGTCCTGACTTTC.

This clone has a handful of counts. The chain is built from TRBV9 and TRBJ1-3, with 7 bases aligning to TRBD1. This CDR3 spans 18 amino acids. V dropped 3 bases and J dropped 2; count of bases not matched to a gene: 14. Looked up from germline, CDR1 is SGDLS and CDR2 is YYNGEE. CDR3 residues: CASSAYRTGQHPGNTIYF. CDR3 nucleotide sequence: TGTGCCAGCAGCGCTTACAGGACGGGACAGCACCCTGGAAACACCATATATTTT.

The chain carries TRBV27 and TRBJ2-1; 10 nucleotides agree with TRBD2. CDR1 and CDR2 from the germline V gene are MNHEY and SMNVEV (reference sequence). The CDR3 runs to 15 residues. The trim removed 5 bases at V and 2 bases at J, leaving 3 bases unmatched. The CDR3 DNA is TGTGCCAGCAGTGACGGACTAGCGGCCTACAATGAGCAGTTCTTC. Translation gives CASSDGLAAYNEQFF.

The V call is TRBV6-4, the J call TRBJ1-4; D is unresolved. The CDR3 length is 13 residues. The V end lost 5 bases, the J end lost 7 bases, and 11 bases lay between the germline ends. Germline values: CDR1 MRHNA, CDR2 SNTAGT. CDR3 nucleotide sequence: TGTGCCAGCAGTCAACAGCGGGGTGAAAAACTGTTTTTT. Translation: CASSQQRGEKLFF.

The chain has TRBV10-2 and TRBJ1-2; 11 positions match TRBD1. The V gene end was trimmed by 4 bases and the J gene end by 8 bases; junction bases not matched to a gene: 6. The CDR3 sequence is 14 residues long. Germline V CDR1 and CDR2: WSHSY, SAAADI. CDR3 residues: CASSAGQGAWGYTF. The CDR3 nucleotides read TGCGCCAGCAGTGCTGGACAGGGGGCTTGGGGCTACACCTTC.

This chain uses TRBV6-4 with TRBJ2-1; tentative D call: TRBD2 (5 bases). In germline, CDR1 is MRHNA, CDR2 SNTAGT. The V gene lost 4 bases and the J gene lost 8 bases, with 15 bases spanning the gap. The length of the CDR3 is 14 residues. CDR3 bases: TGTGCCAGCAGTGTAGGACTCGGCGCATATGAGCAGTTCTTC. It translates to CASSVGLGAYEQFF.

This rearrangement joins TRBV27 to TRBJ1-2; the match to TRBD1 covers 8 bases. The CDR3 has 15 residues. V lost 6 bases, J lost 5 bases, and 11 bases stayed unmatched. Germline-derived CDR1 and CDR2 are MNHEY and SMNVEV (reference sequence). The CDR3 protein is CASSWNRGYGYGYTF. In nucleotides, the CDR3 is TGTGCCAGCAGCTGGAACAGGGGGTATGGGTATGGCTACACCTTC.

The chain combines TRBV14 with TRBJ2-7, with D uncertain. Looked up from germline, CDR1 is SGHDN and CDR2 is FVKESK. The CDR3 runs to 13 residues. Trimming pared 0 bases from V and 5 bases from J, leaving 8 bases between. As DNA, the CDR3 is TGTGCCAGCAGCCAAGATATCAGGAACGAGCAGTACTTC. It translates to CASSQDIRNEQYF.

This sequence joins TRBV6-5 and TRBJ1-2; D gene uncertain. The CDR3 runs 14 residues. Germline loops: CDR1 MNHEY, CDR2 SVGAGI. The V and J ends lost 0 bases and 4 bases respectively, with 9 bases between them. CDR3 sequence: CASSYSPDVYGYTF. DNA for the CDR3: TGTGCCAGCAGTTACTCGCCGGACGTCTATGGCTACACCTTC.

This clone appeared a few times. This chain links TRBV6-5 with TRBJ2-3; weak D call: TRBD1 (5 bases). Germline values: CDR1 MNHEY, CDR2 SVGAGI. CDR3 length equals 15 residues. V gave up 6 bases and J gave up 6 bases, with 19 bases separating them. Here the CDR3 DNA reads TGTGCCAGCAGCCTTTGGGGCTCCCCCCCGGATACGCAGTATTTT. Its translation is CASSLWGSPPDTQYF.

Here the CDR3 DNA reads TGTGCCAGCAGTGAAAGGACACCTAGCTCCTACAATGAGCAGTTCTTC. Translating it yields CASSERTPSSYNEQFF. V is TRBV2 and J is TRBJ2-1; perhaps TRBD1 as D (5 bases). This CDR3 has 16 amino acids. Germline V gene data show CDR1 as SNHLY and CDR2 as FYNNEI. Trimming took off 2 bases at V and 0 bases at J, with 11 bases between the two ends. The full variable domain, in which reference TRBV2 and TRBJ2-1 provide the parts outside the CDR3, is EPEVTQTPSHQVTQMGQEVILRCVPISNHLYFYWYRQILGQKVEFLVSFYNNEISEKSEIFDDQFSVERPDGSNFTLKIRSTKLEDSAMYFCASSERTPSSYNEQFFGPGTRLTVL.

The chain uses TRBV2 and TRBJ1-2, with D tentatively TRBD1 (5 bases). The CDR3 runs to 14 residues. From germline, CDR1 is SNHLY and CDR2 FYNNEI. V gave up 4 bases and J gave up 4 bases, with 13 bases separating them. CDR3 protein: CASSVGSGGYGYTF. Written as DNA, the CDR3 is TGTGCCAGCAGTGTGGGCTCGGGGGGCTATGGCTACACCTTC.

The chain combines TRBV19 with TRBJ1-5; 9 bases line up with TRBD1. The CDR3 has 14 residues. Germline CDR1 LNHDA, CDR2 SQIVND (reference sequence). J lost 6 bases, V lost 9 bases, and 9 bases had no gene match. The CDR3 is CASRDRAVSQPQHF. The DNA of the CDR3 is TGTGCCAGCCGGGACAGGGCGGTAAGTCAGCCCCAGCATTTT.

The gene calls are TRBV6-6 and TRBJ2-1, with a weak D call TRBD1 (5 bases). Trimming took off 4 bases at V and 6 bases at J, with 13 bases between the two ends. Germline V CDR1 and CDR2: MNHNY, SVGAGI (reference sequence). The CDR3 extends over 14 amino acids. As DNA, the CDR3 is TGTGCCAGCAGTTTTCAGGGCCAATCCAATGAGCAGTTCTTC. Protein product: CASSFQGQSNEQFF.

CDR3 nucleotides: TGTGCCAGCTCACCCAGCTTATTAGCGGGATTCAATGAGCAGTTCTTC. The encoded protein is CASSPSLLAGFNEQFF. The chain has TRBV18 and TRBJ2-1, with TRBD2 matching over 8 bases. The germline V gene has CDR1 KGHSH and CDR2 LQKENI. CDR3 length equals 16 residues. Unmatched junction bases numbered 10, after V lost 3 bases and J lost 6 bases. Drawing the rest from reference TRBV18 and TRBJ2-1, the complete variable domain is NAGVMQNPRHLVRRRGQEARLRCSPMKGHSHVYWYRQLPEEGLKFMVYLQKENIIDESGMPKERFSAEFPKEGPSILRIQQVVRGDSAAYFCASSPSLLAGFNEQFFGPGTRLTVL.

The CDR3, as DNA: TGCGCCAGCAGCCAAGAAAGGGAGCCAGGGGGCGAGAGGGCTTTCTTT. As protein: CASSQEREPGGERAFF. The V and J genes are TRBV4-1 and TRBJ1-1; 8 bases line up with TRBD1. Germline V gives CDR1 MGHRA, CDR2 YSYEKL. This CDR3 is built from 16 residues. The V and J ends lost 0 bases and 11 bases, in that order; junction bases with no gene match: 14.

The chain has TRBV4-3 and TRBJ2-3; either TRBD1 or TRBD2 may supply D (6 bases each). This CDR3 region has 15 residues. Germline V gives CDR1 LGHNA, CDR2 YSLEER. V was cut by 3 bases and J by 2 bases, with 12 bases left in between. The CDR3 is CASSHYAGHTDTQYF. As DNA, the CDR3 is TGCGCCAGCAGCCATTACGCGGGACACACAGATACGCAGTATTTT.